The next 13 T cell receptor beta chains were all read from a single sample in a study of read filtering for tumor transcriptome and immune sequencing. The library was built from around 380 ng RNA with molecular barcoded adaptors for alpha/delta and beta/gamma chains. TCRdb re-called the reads through MiXCR, storing one row per CDR3 protein. The sample records roughly 67,000 distinct CDR3 sequences, around 20% being singletons. Sequencing was performed on a population of CD138-negative cells sorted from bone marrow. The receptor set was obtained from a donor at least 40 years old with multiple myeloma.

This clonotype occurred many times. The V gene is TRBV7-9, the J gene TRBJ2-1; no reliable D call. Trimming took off 1 base at V and 0 bases at J, with 7 bases between the two ends. The CDR3 contains 15 residues. Germline lookup yields CDR1 SEHNR and CDR2 FQNEAQ (reference sequence). CDR3 protein: CASSLGSGSYNEQFF. The CDR3 coding sequence is TGTGCCAGCAGCTTAGGTTCGGGCTCCTACAATGAGCAGTTCTTC.

This clonotype was observed at least ten times. This chain uses TRBV19 with TRBJ2-7; D might be TRBD1 (6 bases). The V end lost 0 bases, the J end lost 4 bases, and 16 bases lay between the germline ends. There are 16 residues in the CDR3. Per the germline V gene, CDR1 is LNHDA and CDR2 is SQIVND (reference sequence). The CDR3 region has the DNA TGTGCCAGTAGTATAGACGCCGGGACAAATCTATACGAGCAGTACTTC. Its translation is CASSIDAGTNLYEQYF.

The sample holds many counts of this clonotype. This sequence joins TRBV20-1 and TRBJ1-2, with 9 bases lining up with TRBD1. The V gene end was trimmed by 6 bases and the J gene end by 8 bases; junction bases not matched to a gene: 10. Germline V gene sequence: CDR1 DFQATT, CDR2 SNEGSKA (reference sequence). The CDR3 length is 13 residues. The CDR3 DNA follows: TGCAGTGCCCCAATGGGACAGGGTTACGGCTACACCTTC. Its protein product is CSAPMGQGYGYTF.

Details on this clonotype: Given a much more abundant clone one base away, this may be a read error. The chain combines TRBV24-1 with TRBJ2-3; D is uncertain. CDR1 is KGHDR, CDR2 SFDVKD, per germline. There are 13 residues in the CDR3. The CDR3 region is CATSDWTADMQYF. DNA for the CDR3: TGTGCCACCAGTGATTGGACCGCAGATATGCAGTATTTT.

This clonotype occurred a few times. The V call is TRBV11-2, the J call TRBJ1-2; no firm D call. In germline, CDR1 is SGHAT, CDR2 FQNNGV. This CDR3 is 15 amino acids long. Trimming stripped 5 bases from V and 0 bases from J, with 13 bases between. The CDR3 sequence is CASSPGRSSNYGYTF. The CDR3 DNA is TGTGCCAGCAGCCCGGGAAGGAGCTCTAACTATGGCTACACCTTC.

This clonotype appeared many times. The V call is TRBV18, the J call TRBJ2-1; perhaps TRBD2 as D (5 bases). V was pared by 6 bases and J by 6 bases, with 21 bases between. This CDR3 contains 16 residues. Germline CDR1 is KGHSH and CDR2 is LQKENI. CDR3 nucleotides: TGTGCCAGCTCCCCTACCCCCTTGGGAGTGGGCAATGAGCAGTTCTTC. The encoded protein is CASSPTPLGVGNEQFF. The full variable domain, its missing parts supplied by reference TRBV18 and TRBJ2-1, is NAGVMQNPRHLVRRRGQEARLRCSPMKGHSHVYWYRQLPEEGLKFMVYLQKENIIDESGMPKERFSAEFPKEGPSILRIQQVVRGDSAAYFCASSPTPLGVGNEQFFGPGTRLTVL.

Ten or more counts support this clonotype. This chain connects TRBV15 to TRBJ2-1, with 8 bases fitting TRBD2. V was pared by 2 bases and J by 3 bases, with 3 bases of the junction left unmatched. This CDR3 comprises 15 residues. The germline gives CDR1 LNHNV, CDR2 YYDKDF (reference sequence). The CDR3 DNA reads as TGTGCCACCAGCAGATTTCGGGAGGGCTACAATGAGCAGTTCTTC. Encoded protein: CATSRFREGYNEQFF. The whole variable domain, remainder taken from reference TRBV15 and TRBJ2-1, is DAMVIQNPRYQVTQFGKPVTLSCSQTLNHNVMYWYQQKSSQAPKLLFHYYDKDFNNEADTPDNFQSRRPNTSFCFLDIRSPGLGDTAMYLCATSRFREGYNEQFFGPGTRLTVL.

This clonotype was observed at least ten times. The chain links TRBV18 to TRBJ2-3; TRBD2 aligns across 7 bases. Germline lookup yields CDR1 KGHSH and CDR2 LQKENI. CDR3 length: 16 amino acids. Trimming at V came to 0 bases and at J to 4 bases, leaving 7 bases not matched to a gene. CDR3 region: CASSPPAGMSSDTQYF. CDR3 nucleotide sequence: TGTGCCAGCTCACCACCAGCGGGAATGAGTTCAGATACGCAGTATTTT.

This clonotype was recorded at least ten times. V and J are TRBV29-1 and TRBJ2-1, with D hard to call. The CDR3 contains 12 residues. Germline V gives CDR1 SQVTM, CDR2 ANQGSEA. The V and J ends lost 8 bases and 9 bases respectively, with 17 bases between them. CDR3 DNA sequence: TGCAGCCTTGGTCTGAGAGGTGTTGAGCAGTTCTTC. Protein sequence: CSLGLRGVEQFF.

This rearrangement joins TRBV9 to TRBJ1-1; weak D call: TRBD1 (5 bases). Germline lookup yields CDR1 SGDLS and CDR2 YYNGEE. The V gene lost 3 bases and the J gene lost 8 bases, with 14 bases spanning the gap. CDR3 length equals 13 residues. The CDR3 nucleotides read TGTGCCAGCAGCGCCGGGACGGGAGGGGAAGCTTTCTTT. It codes for CASSAGTGGEAFF.

This clonotype was seen repeatedly, ten times or more. The rearrangement links TRBV3-1 to TRBJ2-5; no firm D call. The CDR3 contains 14 residues. Germline-derived CDR1 and CDR2 are LGHDT and YNNKEL (reference sequence). The V end lost 0 bases, the J end lost 3 bases, and 8 bases lay between the germline ends. CDR3 sequence reads: CASSQDFDKETQYF. CDR3 coding DNA: TGTGCCAGCAGCCAAGACTTCGATAAAGAGACCCAGTACTTC.

This clonotype was seen at least ten times. The genes are TRBV7-8 and TRBJ2-2; maybe TRBD2 (5 bases). With 1 base removed from V and 1 base from J, the gap between germline ends came to 10 bases. Germline V CDR1 and CDR2: SGHVS, FQNEAQ. This CDR3 is built from 16 residues. CDR3 nucleotide sequence: TGTGCCAGCAGCTTAGTCGTGGGAGTGAACACCGGGGAGCTGTTTTTT. It yields the protein CASSLVVGVNTGELFF.

This clonotype was counted ten times or more. The V and J genes are TRBV11-2 and TRBJ2-4, with D perhaps given as TRBD1 or TRBD2 (5 bases each). The CDR3 has 14 amino acids. The V end lost 5 bases, the J end lost 6 bases, and 14 bases lay between the germline ends. CDR1 SGHAT and CDR2 FQNNGV come from the germline V gene. As DNA, the CDR3 is TGTGCCAGCAGCCTGGGGACCGACGTAAACATTCAGTACTTC. It is translated as CASSLGTDVNIQYF.